These 17 T cell receptor beta chains were all obtained from the same sample, sequenced in a study of blood T cell repertoires in COVID-19. Only in-frame clones appear in the TCRdb table, and some are missing; sequencing was by immunoSEQ multiplex PCR. The table lists about 380,000 clones, about 90% of them singletons. Sequenced material: PBMCs or T cells enriched from blood (not recorded which). The receptors stem from a woman younger than 45 who had recovered from COVID-19.

This chain connects TRBV6-5 to TRBJ2-1, with D unclear. V was clipped by 5 bases and J by 5 bases, with 7 bases between them. Germline V gene sequence: CDR1 MNHEY, CDR2 SVGAGI. This CDR3 region has 12 residues. The CDR3 loop reads CASSPDNNEQFF. For the CDR3, the DNA is TGTGCCAGCAGTCCCGACAACAATGAGCAGTTCTTC.

This rearrangement joins TRBV6-1 to TRBJ2-2; D ambiguous. V was pared by 3 bases and J by 4 bases, with 6 bases between. This CDR3 spans 13 amino acids. Germline loops: CDR1 MNHNS, CDR2 SASEGT. The CDR3 DNA is TGTGCCAGCAGTGACAGATTCACCGGGGAGCTGTTTTTT. It encodes CASSDRFTGELFF.

This clone was seen once. The chain is built from TRBV14 and TRBJ2-1; 7 bases are a match to TRBD2. The CDR3 runs to 15 residues. In germline, CDR1 is SGHDN, CDR2 FVKESK. The trim removed 4 bases at V and 1 base at J, leaving 4 bases unmatched. Here the CDR3 reads CASSPSGHSYNEQFF. In nucleotides, the CDR3 is TGTGCCAGCAGCCCTAGCGGCCATTCCTACAATGAGCAGTTCTTC. The full variable domain, its missing parts supplied by reference TRBV14 and TRBJ2-1, is EAGVTQFPSHSVIEKGQTVTLRCDPISGHDNLYWYRRVMGKEIKFLLHFVKESKQDESGMPNNRFLAERTGGTYSTLKVQPAELEDSGVYFCASSPSGHSYNEQFFGPGTRLTVL.

This clone has a single count. The rearrangement joins TRBV28 to TRBJ2-3, with 13 bases lining up with TRBD2. Germline V gene sequence: CDR1 MDHEN, CDR2 SYDVKM. The ends lost 6 bases at V and 3 bases at J; junction bases unmatched: 3. The CDR3 is made up of 15 amino acids. In DNA, the CDR3 is TGTGCCAGCAGCACTAGCGGGAGGGGGACAGATACGCAGTATTTT. Translation gives CASSTSGRGTDTQYF.

A few counts support this clone. The V call is TRBV6-1, the J call TRBJ1-5; 7 positions match TRBD1. Germline V CDR1 and CDR2: MNHNS, SASEGT. V dropped 3 bases and J dropped 7; count of bases not matched to a gene: 6. There are 14 residues in the CDR3. CDR3 residues: CASSETGNGQPQHF. In nucleotides, the CDR3 is TGTGCCAGCAGTGAGACAGGGAACGGACAGCCCCAGCATTTT.

This clone was detected a few times. In nucleotides, the CDR3 is TGCGCCAGCAGCCTCTGGCCTACGGCATCAGGGGACACTGAAGCTTTCTTT. Its protein is CASSLWPTASGDTEAFF. The rearrangement joins TRBV5-1 to TRBJ1-1; D is possibly TRBD1 (6 bases). With 4 bases removed from V and 3 bases from J, the gap between germline ends came to 22 bases. This CDR3 is 17 amino acids long. CDR1 is SGHRS, CDR2 YFSETQ, per germline.

The gene calls are TRBV7-8 and TRBJ2-1; D possibly corresponds to TRBD1 (5 bases). The V and J ends lost 1 base and 2 bases respectively, with 6 bases between them. Per germline, CDR1 SGHVS and CDR2 FQNEAQ. The CDR3 runs 14 residues. CDR3 sequence (DNA): TGTGCCAGCAGCTTAGTAGGGGCCTACAATGAGCAGTTCTTC. Its protein product is CASSLVGAYNEQFF.

The rearrangement joins TRBV27 to TRBJ2-7; tentative D call: TRBD1 (6 bases). This CDR3 comprises 15 residues. The germline CDR1 and CDR2 sequences are MNHEY and SMNVEV (reference sequence). The V and J ends lost 5 bases and 1 base respectively, with 15 bases between them. The CDR3 spells CASSPFGDKSYEQYF. The CDR3, as DNA: TGTGCCAGCAGTCCCTTCGGGGACAAGTCCTACGAGCAGTACTTC.

Turning to this clone: Other DNA sequences in this specimen translate into the identical CDR3. The chain carries TRBV15 and TRBJ2-3; D remains ambiguous. V lost 0 bases to trimming and J lost 3 bases, with 10 bases between them. This CDR3 has 15 residues. Germline-derived CDR1 and CDR2 are LNHNV and YYDKDF (reference sequence). Here the CDR3 DNA reads TGTGCCACCAGCAGAGATAGAGAGCTGACAGATACGCAGTATTTT. This translates into CATSRDRELTDTQYF.

The chain employs TRBV9 and TRBJ2-1, with TRBD1 identical over 7 bases. The germline gives CDR1 SGDLS, CDR2 YYNGEE. V lost 3 bases, J lost 8 bases, and 5 bases stayed unmatched. This CDR3 contains 13 residues. CDR3 sequence reads: CASSGTTGYEQFF. The CDR3 bases are TGTGCCAGCAGCGGGACGACAGGGTATGAGCAGTTCTTC.

V gene TRBV5-8 combines with J gene TRBJ1-1; D may be TRBD1 (5 bases). The CDR3 sequence is 12 residues long. Germline V gene data show CDR1 as SGHTS and CDR2 as YDEGEE. V was clipped by 5 bases and J by 8 bases, with 13 bases between them. The CDR3 DNA sequence: TGTGCCAGCAGGGTCGGCGGGGCGGAAGCTTTCTTT. Protein sequence: CASRVGGAEAFF.

The gene calls are TRBV27 and TRBJ1-2, with 7 nucleotides matching TRBD1. With 4 bases clipped from V and 1 base from J, the junction kept 6 bases outside the gene matches. Per germline, CDR1 MNHEY and CDR2 SMNVEV (reference sequence). The CDR3 loop spans 15 amino acids. CDR3 residues: CASSSTGTLNYGYTF. CDR3 bases: TGTGCCAGCAGTTCGACAGGGACGCTTAACTATGGCTACACCTTC.

CDR3 residues: CASSFGVVGEQFF. In nucleotides, the CDR3 is TGTGCCAGCAGCTTCGGGGTAGTAGGGGAGCAGTTCTTC. The chain uses TRBV9 and TRBJ2-1; D is possibly TRBD2 (5 bases). The CDR3 covers 13 residues. The germline CDR1 and CDR2 sequences are SGDLS and YYNGEE. The ends were cut back, 4 bases at V and 10 bases at J, with 15 bases in the middle.

V usage is TRBV30 and J usage is TRBJ1-2; D gene unclear. Germline V gene lookup returns CDR1 GTSNPN and CDR2 SVGIG (reference sequence). Trimming took 3 bases from V and 1 from J, leaving 9 bases between them. This CDR3 is built from 13 residues. The CDR3 DNA follows: TGTGCCTGGAGCCCAAGAGGTAACTATGGCTACACCTTC. The encoded protein is CAWSPRGNYGYTF.

This chain joins TRBV19 and TRBJ1-1, with a possible D match to TRBD1 (5 bases). This CDR3 region has 14 residues. Trimming removed 2 bases from V and 5 bases from J, with 12 bases in between. CDR1 and CDR2 (germline): LNHDA, SQIVND (reference sequence). CDR3 coding DNA: TGTGCCAGTAGTATAAGACAGATCGAGACTGAAGCTTTCTTT. Protein product: CASSIRQIETEAFF.

The CDR3 here is CASSPLTGGTDTQYF. CDR3 bases: TGTGCCAGCAGCCCTCTAACGGGGGGCACAGATACGCAGTATTTT. The genes are TRBV14 and TRBJ2-3; D is possibly TRBD2 (6 bases). The CDR3 loop spans 15 amino acids. Per germline, CDR1 SGHDN and CDR2 FVKESK. Between the trimmed V and J ends, which lost 4 bases and 1 base, there was a span of 12 bases.

V usage is TRBV7-9 and J usage is TRBJ2-1; 10 nucleotides match TRBD2. CDR1 SEHNR and CDR2 FQNEAQ come from the germline V gene (reference sequence). V was clipped by 4 bases and J by 6 bases; unmatched bases: 9. The CDR3 runs 16 residues. The CDR3 here is CASSSFSGGPGNEQFF. CDR3 DNA sequence: TGTGCCAGCAGCTCCTTTAGCGGGGGGCCAGGCAATGAGCAGTTCTTC.